The rows below give T cell receptor beta chains drawn from one sample of a study of cytomegalovirus exposure and HLA in healthy donors. Clones were sequenced by immunoSEQ multiplex PCR, and TCRdb holds only the in-frame ones, with some missing. The sample includes about 65,000 clones, 90% to 95% of them seen just once. Sequencing input: PBMCs. These receptors originate from a man aged 18 to 35 in good health and CMV-seropositive. CDR3s include the opening cysteine and the closing phenylalanine or tryptophan. D genes are given only for firm matches. Where a row states a size, it is once, few, many or the class of an expanded clone; other rows omit it.

TRBJ2-3 | TRBD2 | - | TRBV29-1 | CSVAPRLAGGGDTQYF | TGCAGCGTCGCTCCTCGACTAGCGGGAGGTGGAGATACGCAGTATTTT
TRBJ1-1 | - | - | TRBV9 | CASSESGGPRTEAFF | TGTGCCAGCAGCGAGTCCGGGGGGCCGAGGACTGAAGCTTTCTTT
TRBJ2-2 | - | - | TRBV5-1 | CASSFGTSNTGELFF | TGCGCCAGCAGCTTTGGGACTTCGAACACCGGGGAGCTGTTTTTT
TRBJ2-7 | TRBD1 | - | TRBV28 | CASTRGTVYEQYF | TGTGCCAGCACCAGAGGGACAGTATACGAGCAGTACTTC
TRBJ1-2 | TRBD1 | - | TRBV7-9 | CASSLASTGGLNYGYTF | TGTGCCAGCAGCTTAGCTTCCACAGGGGGCCTGAACTATGGCTACACCTTC
TRBJ2-6 | TRBD2 | - | TRBV7-9 | CASSLVGGRASGANVLTF | TGTGCCAGCAGCTTAGTAGGCGGGAGGGCCTCCGGGGCCAACGTCCTGACTTTC
TRBJ1-5 | TRBD1 | - | TRBV6-6 | CASSYLTGGNQPQHF | TGTGCCAGCAGTTACCTCACAGGGGGCAATCAGCCCCAGCATTTT
TRBJ2-2 | TRBD2 | - | TRBV28 | CASSLPGLATGELFF | TGTGCCAGCAGTTTACCGGGACTAGCGACCGGGGAGCTGTTTTTT
TRBJ1-2 | TRBD1 | - | TRBV4-3 | CASSQDLGQGYGYTF | TGCGCCAGCAGCCAAGATCTCGGACAGGGGTACGGCTACACCTTC
TRBJ2-1 | - | once | TRBV2 | CASSDWRLDNNEQFF | TGTGCCAGCAGTGATTGGCGATTGGACAACAATGAGCAGTTCTTC
TRBJ2-2 | TRBD1 | - | TRBV19 | CASRPDRGGSGELFF | TGTGCCAGTCGTCCGGACAGGGGGGGTTCCGGGGAGCTGTTTTTT
TRBJ2-1 | TRBD1 | once | TRBV6-5 | CASRRTGSWNEQFF | TGTGCCAGCAGGAGGACAGGGTCATGGAATGAGCAGTTCTTC
TRBJ2-7 | - | - | TRBV6-5 | CASSYRQGHEQYF | TGTGCCAGCAGTTACCGGCAGGGCCACGAGCAGTACTTC
TRBJ2-3 | TRBD2 | - | TRBV6-4 | CASSDQGTSGTSTDTQYF | TGTGCCAGCAGTGACCAGGGGACTAGCGGGACTAGCACAGATACGCAGTATTTT
TRBJ1-1 | - | - | TRBV5-8 | CASSLPGSLIAFF | TGTGCCAGCAGCTTACCAGGAAGCCTGATAGCTTTCTTT
TRBJ1-6 | - | - | TRBV5-6 | CASSLRAGYRNSPLHF | TGTGCCAGCAGCTTGCGTGCAGGGTATCGTAATTCACCCCTCCACTTT
TRBJ1-3 | - | - | TRBV2 | CASSRDSGNTIYF | TGTGCCAGCAGTCGGGACTCTGGAAACACCATATATTTT
TRBJ2-2 | - | - | TRBV29-1 | CSVERGSGAGELFF | TGCAGCGTTGAACGGGGGTCGGGGGCCGGGGAGCTGTTTTTT
TRBJ1-5 | - | - | TRBV4-1 | CASSHPERVKRGQPQHF | TGCGCCAGCAGCCATCCCGAAAGAGTCAAAAGGGGGCAGCCCCAGCATTTT
TRBJ2-5 | - | - | TRBV9 | CASSVGTLQETQYF | TGTGCCAGCAGCGTAGGCACACTACAAGAGACCCAGTACTTC
TRBJ1-2 | TRBD1 | once | TRBV12-5 | CASGKGTDYGYTF | TGTGCTAGTGGTAAAGGGACAGACTATGGCTACACCTTC
TRBJ2-5 | TRBD1 | - | TRBV7-9 | CASSLTGGETQYF | TGTGCCAGCAGCTTGACAGGGGGAGAGACCCAGTACTTC
TRBJ2-3 | TRBD2 | - | TRBV7-8 | CASSHKRLAGEETQYF | TGTGCCAGCAGCCACAAACGACTAGCGGGAGAGGAGACGCAGTATTTT
TRBJ1-1 | - | - | TRBV6-1 | CASSESRRSPWRGTEAFF | TGTGCCAGCAGTGAAAGTAGGAGGTCTCCATGGAGGGGCACTGAAGCTTTCTTT
TRBJ2-3 | - | - | TRBV25-1 | CASSDSNGREIDTQYF | TGTGCCAGCAGTGATAGTAACGGGAGAGAGATAGATACGCAGTATTTT
TRBJ2-5 | TRBD2 | - | TRBV4-1 | CASSQDGGGQETQYF | TGCGCCAGCAGCCAAGACGGGGGGGGTCAAGAGACCCAGTACTTC
TRBJ1-2 | - | once | TRBV30 | CASRAGAGYTF | TGTGCCTCCAGGGCGGGGGCCGGCTACACCTTC
TRBJ2-3 | TRBD2 | - | TRBV7-9 | CASSFGGRGDTQYF | TGTGCCAGCAGCTTTGGCGGGAGGGGAGATACGCAGTATTTT
TRBJ2-1 | - | - | TRBV10-3 | CAISEASPDEQFF | TGTGCCATCAGTGAGGCTAGCCCCGATGAGCAGTTCTTC
TRBJ1-4 | - | - | TRBV19 | CASSNMVSNEKLFF | TGTGCCAGTAGTAATATGGTCAGTAATGAAAAACTGTTTTTT
TRBJ1-3 | - | - | TRBV7-3 | CASSQDAGNTIYF | TGTGCCAGCAGCCAGGACGCAGGGAACACCATATATTTT
TRBJ1-1 | - | - | TRBV11-2 | CASSLYAVPNTEAFF | TGTGCCAGCAGCTTATATGCAGTTCCGAACACTGAAGCTTTCTTT
TRBJ2-1 | TRBD2 | - | TRBV7-9 | CASSSTSGGDNEQFF | TGTGCCAGCAGCTCCACTAGCGGGGGAGACAATGAGCAGTTCTTC
TRBJ1-2 | - | - | TRBV10-3 | CAISARGGFGYTF | TGTGCCATCAGTGCCAGGGGCGGGTTTGGCTACACCTTC
TRBJ2-1 | - | - | TRBV27 | CASSLSTYNEQFF | TGTGCCAGCAGTTTATCTACCTACAATGAGCAGTTCTTC
TRBJ1-1 | - | - | TRBV18 | CASSPPDIVRTEAFF | TGTGCCAGCTCACCCCCTGACATTGTACGAACTGAAGCTTTCTTT
TRBJ1-1 | - | - | TRBV2 | CASSELFMNTEAFF | TGTGCCAGCAGTGAATTGTTCATGAACACTGAAGCTTTCTTT
TRBJ1-1 | - | once | TRBV9 | CASSVGPGNTEAFF | TGTGCCAGCAGCGTAGGGCCAGGGAACACTGAAGCTTTCTTT
TRBJ1-5 | - | - | TRBV7-8 | CASSLAGGEQPQHF | TGTGCCAGCAGCTTAGCAGGGGGTGAGCAGCCCCAGCATTTT
TRBJ1-2 | TRBD1 | - | TRBV5-6 | CASSLKGAGDYGYTF | TGTGCCAGCAGCTTGAAGGGGGCTGGGGACTATGGCTACACCTTC
TRBJ2-4 | - | - | TRBV6-6 | CATRSAKNIQYF | TGTGCCACCAGGAGTGCCAAAAACATTCAGTACTTC
TRBJ1-5 | - | - | TRBV30 | CAWSVTGRLYQPQHF | TGTGCCTGGAGTGTCACAGGGCGCCTCTATCAGCCCCAGCATTTT
TRBJ2-6 | - | - | TRBV2 | CASSGSSGANVLTF | TGTGCCAGCAGTGGCAGCTCTGGGGCCAACGTCCTGACTTTC
TRBJ1-1 | - | - | TRBV4-1 | CASSQAGHTEAFF | TGCGCCAGCAGCCAAGCAGGCCACACTGAAGCTTTCTTT
TRBJ1-3 | - | - | TRBV6-6 | CASSNSLSGNTIYF | TGTGCCAGCAGTAACTCATTATCTGGAAACACCATATATTTT
TRBJ1-2 | - | once | TRBV5-6 | CASSLGIENYGYTF | TGTGCCAGCAGCTTGGGTATAGAAAACTATGGCTACACCTTC
TRBJ2-2 | TRBD2 | - | TRBV6-7 | CASSYRLAGGKTGELFF | TGTGCCAGCAGTTATAGGCTAGCGGGAGGGAAAACCGGGGAGCTGTTTTTT
TRBJ2-5 | TRBD1 | once | TRBV5-1 | CASSLNRGQQETQYF | TGCGCCAGCAGCTTGAATCGGGGACAGCAAGAGACCCAGTACTTC
TRBJ2-7 | TRBD1 | - | TRBV19 | CASSIEAGTDYEQYF | TGTGCCAGTAGTATAGAGGCCGGGACAGATTACGAGCAGTACTTC
TRBJ1-4 | TRBD1 | - | TRBV19 | CASRTGDKLFF | TGTGCCAGTAGGACAGGGGACAAACTGTTTTTT
TRBJ2-7 | TRBD2 | - | TRBV7-6 | CASSEPGLAGWGEQYF | TGTGCCAGCAGCGAGCCGGGACTAGCGGGGTGGGGCGAGCAGTACTTC
TRBJ2-4 | TRBD2 | - | TRBV28 | CASMLAGVAKNIQYF | TGTGCCAGCATGTTAGCGGGAGTAGCCAAAAACATTCAGTACTTC
TRBJ1-1 | - | - | TRBV11-2 | CASSSQGNTEAFF | TGTGCCAGCAGCTCACAGGGTAACACTGAAGCTTTCTTT
TRBJ2-5 | TRBD1 | - | TRBV27 | CASSFKGAPETQYF | TGTGCCAGCAGTTTTAAGGGGGCGCCGGAGACCCAGTACTTC
TRBJ1-4 | TRBD1 | - | TRBV28 | CASTFPGQLNEKLFF | TGTGCCAGCACTTTCCCGGGACAGCTTAATGAAAAACTGTTTTTT